Shown below are 27 T cell receptor beta chains from a single sample sequenced in a study of cytotoxic CD8 clonotypes in ibrutinib-treated CLL. Generated by immunoSEQ multiplex PCR, the TCRdb table keeps only in-frame clones and is missing some. The sample consists of about 20,000 clones, around 70% of them appearing once. Material: PBMCs, obtained before ibrutinib treatment. The receptors derive from a human donor with chronic lymphocytic leukemia.

The chain recombines TRBV30 with TRBJ1-1; D is uncertain. Trimming left V 1 base short and J 5 bases short, with 14 bases between. This CDR3 has 14 amino acids. CDR1 and CDR2 from the germline V gene are GTSNPN and SVGIG (reference sequence). CDR3 DNA sequence: TGTGCCTGGAGTGCCCTGGGATTGGAAACTGAAGCTTTCTTT. As protein: CAWSALGLETEAFF.

This clone is a singleton in its sample. This rearrangement joins TRBV2 to TRBJ2-2; TRBD1 agrees at 7 bases. V lost 8 bases, J lost 1 base, and 7 bases stayed unmatched. This CDR3 region has 15 residues. The germline gives CDR1 SNHLY, CDR2 FYNNEI. As DNA, the CDR3 is TGTGCCAGCTCGAGGGACAGCCAGAACACCGGGGAGCTGTTTTTT. It translates to CASSRDSQNTGELFF. Full variable domain (missing parts from reference TRBV2 and TRBJ2-2): EPEVTQTPSHQVTQMGQEVILRCVPISNHLYFYWYRQILGQKVEFLVSFYNNEISEKSEIFDDQFSVERPDGSNFTLKIRSTKLEDSAMYFCASSRDSQNTGELFFGEGSRLTVL.

The J gene is TRBJ2-2, the V gene TRBV6-5; D uncertain. V was cut by 5 bases and J by 8 bases, with 6 bases left in between. The germline V gene has CDR1 MNHEY and CDR2 SVGAGI. The CDR3 is 11 amino acids. CDR3 nucleotides: TGTGCCAGCAGTCCCGTAGGGGAGCTGTTTTTT. Amino acids: CASSPVGELFF.

This clone was observed once. The chain combines TRBV5-8 with TRBJ2-4; 8 bases match TRBD1. This CDR3 is 17 amino acids long. CDR1 is SGHTS, CDR2 YDEGEE, per germline. Trimming cost V 0 bases and J 0 bases; bases outside gene matches: 5. In DNA, the CDR3 is TGTGCCAGCAGCTTGGCCTGGGGACAGGAAGCCAAAAACATTCAGTACTTC. It translates to CASSLAWGQEAKNIQYF.

Only a few counts were recorded for this clone. The chain recombines TRBV15 with TRBJ1-1; perhaps TRBD1 as D (5 bases). Germline lookup yields CDR1 LNHNV and CDR2 YYDKDF (reference sequence). V was clipped by 5 bases and J by 10 bases, with 11 bases between them. CDR3 length: 11 amino acids. The CDR3 sequence: CATSAGPAAFF. CDR3 sequence (DNA): TGTGCCACCAGCGCAGGGCCGGCAGCTTTCTTT. Complete variable domain (other parts from reference TRBV15 and TRBJ1-1): DAMVIQNPRYQVTQFGKPVTLSCSQTLNHNVMYWYQQKSSQAPKLLFHYYDKDFNNEADTPDNFQSRRPNTSFCFLDIRSPGLGDTAMYLCATSAGPAAFFGQGTRLTVV.

The chain employs TRBV7-9 and TRBJ2-2; 11 positions match TRBD2. V shed 4 bases and J 2 bases; nucleotides not matched to a gene: 3. This CDR3 is 16 amino acids long. Germline-derived CDR1 and CDR2 are SEHNR and FQNEAQ (reference sequence). This CDR3 is CASSSLAGANTGELFF. The CDR3 nucleotides read TGTGCCAGCAGCTCACTAGCGGGAGCTAACACCGGGGAGCTGTTTTTT.

The rearrangement uses TRBV7-2 and TRBJ2-7, with 10 bases aligning to TRBD2. CDR3 length: 19 residues. Germline trimming cut 5 bases from V and 3 bases from J; bases unmatched to any gene: 19. Per the germline V gene, CDR1 is SGHTA and CDR2 is FQGNSA. This CDR3 reads CASSLSAGLAGAPNYEQYF. CDR3 sequence (DNA): TGTGCCAGCAGCCTATCCGCGGGGCTAGCGGGAGCCCCGAACTACGAGCAGTACTTC.

This rearrangement joins TRBV27 to TRBJ1-1; D gene uncertain. CDR1 and CDR2 from the germline V gene are MNHEY and SMNVEV (reference sequence). This CDR3 has 13 amino acids. V gave up 2 bases and J gave up 2 bases, with 6 bases separating them. This CDR3 is CASSLRDNTEAFF. For the CDR3, the DNA is TGTGCCAGCAGTTTAAGAGATAACACTGAAGCTTTCTTT.

The V gene is TRBV6-5, the J gene TRBJ2-1, with 10 bases that match TRBD2. The CDR3 has 15 amino acids. The germline gives CDR1 MNHEY, CDR2 SVGAGI. V was pared by 6 bases and J by 6 bases, with 8 bases of the junction left unmatched. CDR3 in DNA: TGTGCCAGCAGCATAGGGACTAGCGAGCCCAATGAGCAGTTCTTC. The encoded protein is CASSIGTSEPNEQFF.

This clone has only a few counts. The chain carries TRBV29-1 and TRBJ2-3; D gene unclear. Germline CDR1 is SQVTM and CDR2 is ANQGSEA. Trimming took 5 bases from V and 0 from J, leaving 9 bases between them. The CDR3 is made up of 13 amino acids. The CDR3 sequence is CSVLTQSTDTQYF. For the CDR3, the DNA is TGCAGCGTTCTGACCCAGAGCACAGATACGCAGTATTTT.

This sequence joins TRBV19 and TRBJ2-5, with 9 bases aligning to TRBD1. The germline V gene has CDR1 LNHDA and CDR2 SQIVND (reference sequence). The CDR3 loop spans 15 amino acids. V lost 1 base, J lost 5 bases, and 5 bases stayed unmatched. CDR3 loop: CASSIARGQGETQYF. In DNA form, the CDR3 reads TGTGCCAGTAGTATAGCCCGGGGACAGGGTGAGACCCAGTACTTC.

This clone was seen more than once but under ten times. This chain connects TRBV4-2 to TRBJ2-7, with 9 bases identical to TRBD1. V shed 4 bases, J shed 4 bases, and the junction held 8 bases outside the gene matches. Germline CDR1 and CDR2: LGHNA and YNFKEQ. This CDR3 comprises 15 residues. The CDR3 nucleotides read TGTGCCAGCAGCCGAGACAGGGGGTCGGATTACGAGCAGTACTTC. It encodes CASSRDRGSDYEQYF.

The rearrangement links TRBV15 to TRBJ2-1; perhaps TRBD2 as D (6 bases). The V gene's germline CDR1 is LNHNV and CDR2 YYDKDF (reference sequence). CDR3 length: 16 residues. Trimming pared 5 bases from V and 2 bases from J, leaving 16 bases between. The DNA of the CDR3 is TGTGCCACCAGCGTCACCCTTGGGGAGGCCTACAATGAGCAGTTCTTC. It specifies CATSVTLGEAYNEQFF.

The chain couples TRBV14 to TRBJ2-7; D might be TRBD1 (6 bases). Germline V lookup: CDR1 SGHDN, CDR2 FVKESK. Trimming pared 4 bases from V and 0 bases from J, leaving 10 bases between. The CDR3 has 14 residues. CDR3 DNA sequence: TGTGCCAGCAGCCGAGGGGGATTCTCCTACGAGCAGTACTTC. Translation: CASSRGGFSYEQYF.

This clone was seen a few times. J is TRBJ2-3 and V is TRBV15; 9 bases are a match to TRBD2. The V gene's germline CDR1 is LNHNV and CDR2 YYDKDF (reference sequence). The length of the CDR3 is 17 residues. Trimming removed 0 bases from V and 5 bases from J; junction bases left unmatched: 9. The CDR3: CATSRDQQREVGDTQYF. CDR3 in DNA: TGTGCCACCAGCAGAGATCAGCAGCGGGAGGTTGGAGATACGCAGTATTTT.

The sample holds a few counts of this clone. The CDR3 sequence: CASSGSGQGTEQFF. The CDR3 DNA reads as TGTGCCAGCAGCGGGTCGGGACAGGGGACTGAGCAGTTCTTC. The chain joins TRBV7-3 to TRBJ2-1; 10 bases align to TRBD1. Losses at the gene ends were 5 bases for V and 9 bases for J; bases not matched to a gene: 7. From germline, CDR1 is SGHTA and CDR2 FQGTGA. The CDR3 is 14 amino acids.

The rearrangement joins TRBV19 to TRBJ1-1; 7 nucleotides line up with TRBD1. The junction had 10 bases not matched to a gene; V was cut back by 5 bases and J by 1 base. The CDR3 contains 16 residues. Germline V gives CDR1 LNHDA, CDR2 SQIVND (reference sequence). The CDR3 spells CASSYDRESGNTEAFF. For the CDR3, the DNA is TGTGCCAGTAGTTACGACAGGGAGAGTGGGAACACTGAAGCTTTCTTT.

The V gene is TRBV5-1, the J gene TRBJ1-3; maybe TRBD1 (5 bases). The germline gives CDR1 SGHRS, CDR2 YFSETQ. V shed 3 bases and J shed 0 bases, with 7 bases lying between them. The CDR3 has 14 residues. The CDR3 DNA sequence: TGCGCCAGCAGCTCAGGGAGCTCTGGAAACACCATATATTTT. This codes for CASSSGSSGNTIYF. Drawing the rest from reference TRBV5-1 and TRBJ1-3, the complete variable domain is KAGVTQTPRYLIKTRGQQVTLSCSPISGHRSVSWYQQTPGQGLQFLFEYFSETQRNKGNFPGRFSGRQFSNSRSEMNVSTLELGDSALYLCASSSGSSGNTIYFGEGSWLTVV.

This clone has more than one count but fewer than ten. CDR3 DNA sequence: TGTGCCAGTAGTATAGTCAGGGAAACTGAAGCTTTCTTT. It is translated as CASSIVRETEAFF. J is TRBJ1-1 and V is TRBV19; a possible D gene is TRBD1 (5 bases). CDR3 length: 13 amino acids. The V end lost 1 base, the J end lost 5 bases, and 8 bases lay between the germline ends. In germline, CDR1 is LNHDA, CDR2 SQIVND (reference sequence).

The V and J genes are TRBV11-2 and TRBJ2-1; 7 nucleotides match TRBD1. J was trimmed by 3 bases and V by 2 bases; bases with no gene match: 4. Germline CDR1 SGHAT, CDR2 FQNNGV. CDR3 size: 15 residues. CDR3 residues: CASSLRDSRYNEQFF. The CDR3 DNA sequence: TGTGCCAGCAGCTTACGGGACAGCCGCTACAATGAGCAGTTCTTC.

The chain has TRBV19 and TRBJ1-1, with 7 bases aligning to TRBD1. This CDR3 has 15 amino acids. V shed 6 bases and J 3 bases; nucleotides not matched to a gene: 10. Germline V gene sequence: CDR1 LNHDA, CDR2 SQIVND (reference sequence). The CDR3 DNA reads TGTGCCAGTAGCCTAAACAGGGGAGGGGACACTGAAGCTTTCTTT. Amino acid sequence: CASSLNRGGDTEAFF.

This clone has just a few counts. The chain uses TRBV28 and TRBJ2-2; 8 bases align to TRBD1. Losses at the gene ends were 8 bases for V and 3 bases for J; bases not matched to a gene: 2. The CDR3 contains 13 residues. The germline V gene encodes CDR1 MDHEN and CDR2 SYDVKM. The CDR3 sequence is CASGQGYTGELFF. The CDR3 DNA reads TGTGCCAGCGGACAGGGATACACCGGGGAGCTGTTTTTT.

V is TRBV28 and J is TRBJ2-5, with a weak D call TRBD2 (7 bases). V was cut by 0 bases and J by 2 bases, with 10 bases left in between. The CDR3 sequence is 15 residues long. Germline CDR1 MDHEN, CDR2 SYDVKM. The CDR3 sequence: CASSLWGGGQETQYF. CDR3 in DNA: TGTGCCAGCAGTTTATGGGGAGGGGGGCAAGAGACCCAGTACTTC.

The rearrangement links TRBV19 to TRBJ2-1; 7 bases are a match to TRBD2. Germline V CDR1 and CDR2: LNHDA, SQIVND (reference sequence). The V gene end was trimmed by 6 bases and the J gene end by 4 bases; junction bases not matched to a gene: 6. CDR3 size: 14 residues. CDR3 sequence reads: CASSGRFLYNEQFF. The CDR3 DNA reads as TGTGCCAGTAGCGGGAGGTTTCTTTACAATGAGCAGTTCTTC.

This clone was counted between two and nine times. The chain couples TRBV27 to TRBJ2-3; TRBD1 might be the D (6 bases). The V gene's germline CDR1 is MNHEY and CDR2 SMNVEV (reference sequence). V was trimmed by 6 bases and J by 0 bases, leaving 13 bases between them. The CDR3 length is 15 residues. Here the CDR3 DNA reads TGTGCCAGCAGGCCCGGACAGACTAGCACAGATACGCAGTATTTT. This gives the protein CASRPGQTSTDTQYF.

V gene TRBV5-1 combines with J gene TRBJ1-4, with TRBD1 identical over 7 bases. The junction had 9 bases not matched to a gene; V was cut back by 3 bases and J by 4 bases. CDR1 and CDR2 from the germline V gene are SGHRS and YFSETQ. This CDR3 spans 16 amino acids. The CDR3 DNA reads TGCGCCAGCAGCTCTGAGGGGGCTTCAGTTAATGAAAAACTGTTTTTT. Its translation: CASSSEGASVNEKLFF.

This clone was found once. This chain links TRBV30 with TRBJ1-4; 7 nucleotides agree with TRBD1. The V gene's germline CDR1 is GTSNPN and CDR2 SVGIG (reference sequence). The CDR3 length is 15 residues. Trimming removed 2 bases from V and 6 bases from J; junction bases left unmatched: 9. CDR3: CAWSSKQGSDEKLFF. CDR3 nucleotide sequence: TGTGCCTGGAGTTCAAAACAGGGGAGCGATGAAAAACTGTTTTTT.